This T cell receptor beta chain was sequenced in a study of shared clonotypes between healthy human individuals. In the study overall: The study used three CD4 naive, three CD4 memory, two CD8 naive and one CD8 memory plate per donor.

Each replicate PCR on the sorted subsets used around 200 ng DNA (about 30,000 T cell genomes). Measured with immunoSEQ multiplex PCR; TCRdb has only the in-frame clones, and not every one. The sample comprises 550,000 to 750,000 clones, 95% to 96% of which are singletons, and roughly 0.1% rests with the top ten. Only CD45RO-negative cells positively selected for CCR7 counted as naive CD8 cells, so terminally differentiated effector memory CD45RA+ cells were excluded. Everyone who donated was a Caucasian adult who lived in Nashville, Tennessee. The germline V gene encodes CDR1 MDHEN and CDR2 SYDVKM. This CDR3 region has 14 residues. Losses at the gene ends were 8 bases for V and 0 bases for J; bases not matched to a gene: 5.

Sequencing was done on a sample of naive CD8+ T cells sorted from blood. The gene calls are TRBV28 and TRBJ1-2; 8 nucleotides align to TRBD1. The sequence came from a woman younger than 45 in good health. CDR3 sequence: CASHRQGSNYGYTF. The CDR3 bases are TGTGCCAGCCATCGACAGGGGTCTAACTATGGCTACACCTTC.